This entry concerns a single TCR beta chain. Germline V CDR1 and CDR2: KGHSH, LQKENI. The CDR3 totals 12 residues. V shed 3 bases and J shed 9 bases, with 9 bases lying between them. This sample is part of a study of Ad26.COV2.S vaccination and SARS-CoV-2 variants. Treatment defined: roughly 19 received Ad26.COV2.S at low or high dose, single or two shots; roughly 5 received placebo; per-sample allocation not given. Specimen acquisition occurred on day 63 following the initial vaccine or placebo injection. Expressing Wuhan-strain SARS-CoV-2 spike, an Ad26 vector served as the vaccine. Generated by immunoSEQ multiplex PCR, the TCRdb table keeps only in-frame clones and is missing some. The sample records 430,000 or so clones, 89% being singletons.

The material was peripheral blood, obtained in a trial of Ad26.COV2.S vaccine versus placebo. This chain uses TRBV18 with TRBJ2-1; D is possibly TRBD1 or TRBD2 (5 bases each). The sequence was obtained from a person between 18 and 60 years old who received the Ad26.COV2.S COVID-19 vaccine or a placebo. DNA of the CDR3: TGTGCCAGCTCACCTGGGGGTATTGAGCAGTTCTTC. This sequence encodes CASSPGGIEQFF.